These 25 T cell receptor beta chains originate from one sample sequenced in a study of shared clonotypes between healthy human individuals. Clones were read by immunoSEQ multiplex PCR, and TCRdb kept only the in-frame ones, dropping some. The repertoire holds 75,000 to 100,000 clones, with about 45% as singletons. Sequencing was performed on PBMCs. The receptors shown here come from a woman in her thirties or forties in good health. Some clones in this sample may be carry-over from other donors' samples.

The count of this clone is one. This chain links TRBV18 with TRBJ2-7, with a tentative D call TRBD2 (6 bases). Trimming removed 3 bases from V and 6 bases from J, with 15 bases in between. The CDR3 spans 14 residues. Germline CDR1 and CDR2: KGHSH and LQKENI. CDR3 in amino acids: CASSPAGGSGEQYF. The DNA of the CDR3 is TGTGCCAGCTCACCCGCCGGGGGATCGGGCGAGCAGTACTTC.

This clone has at least ten counts. The genes are TRBV5-4 and TRBJ2-1; 7 bases are a match to TRBD2. Germline values: CDR1 SGHNT, CDR2 YYREEE (reference sequence). CDR3 length equals 15 residues. Trimming removed 4 bases from V and 4 bases from J; junction bases left unmatched: 8. The DNA of the CDR3 is TGTGCCAGCAGCCCTCCGGGACTATCATACAATGAGCAGTTCTTC. Its translation is CASSPPGLSYNEQFF.

At least ten counts were recorded for this clone. J is TRBJ1-1 and V is TRBV6-1; TRBD1 aligns across 10 bases. CDR1 MNHNS and CDR2 SASEGT come from the germline V gene. The CDR3 is 16 residues long. The ends lost 3 bases at V and 1 base at J; junction bases unmatched: 5. The CDR3 region is CASSERQGARNTEAFF. CDR3 bases: TGTGCCAGCAGTGAGAGACAGGGGGCCAGGAACACTGAAGCTTTCTTT.

This clone was seen only a few times. DNA of the CDR3: TGTGCCATCAGTTCGGACAGGGTAGGCTATGGCTACACCTTC. Translated: CAISSDRVGYGYTF. This chain connects TRBV10-3 to TRBJ1-2; 8 nucleotides match TRBD1. The germline V gene encodes CDR1 ENHRY and CDR2 SYGVKD. The V gene end was trimmed by 5 bases and the J gene end by 4 bases; junction bases not matched to a gene: 6. CDR3 length equals 14 residues.

This clone was detected once. J is TRBJ1-1 and V is TRBV5-4; the D gene is possibly TRBD1 (6 bases). Trimming left V 4 bases short and J 6 bases short, with 19 bases between. The CDR3 has 15 amino acids. Germline V gene sequence: CDR1 SGHNT, CDR2 YYREEE (reference sequence). The CDR3 spells CASSNPSGVVAEAFF. The CDR3 coding sequence is TGTGCCAGCAGCAATCCCTCAGGGGTGGTGGCTGAAGCTTTCTTT.

This clone was detected a few times. The junction departs from germline at one end; a sequencing error may be responsible. Additional DNA sequences in this sample encode the identical CDR3. This chain connects TRBV19 to TRBJ2-2, with 9 bases aligning to TRBD2. The CDR3 has 15 residues. The germline CDR1 and CDR2 sequences are LNHDA and SQIVND (reference sequence). The CDR3 sequence: CASGEGQTSGGELFF. CDR3 nucleotide sequence: TGCGCCAGTGGTGAAGGCCAGACTAGCGGCGGGGAGCTGTTTTTT.

The genes are TRBV29-1 and TRBJ1-5; D is unresolved. V was pared by 1 base and J by 3 bases, with 7 bases between. In germline, CDR1 is SQVTM, CDR2 ANQGSEA. The CDR3 runs to 13 residues. The DNA for the CDR3 is TGCAGCGTTGAAGTACAGCCCAATCAGCCCCAGCATTTT. Amino acids: CSVEVQPNQPQHF.

This clone was detected only a few times. This chain connects TRBV6-4 to TRBJ2-1; TRBD2 agrees at 14 bases. This CDR3 has 15 amino acids. Trimming cost V 3 bases and J 6 bases; bases outside gene matches: 1. Looked up from germline, CDR1 is MRHNA and CDR2 is SNTAGT. The CDR3 region has the DNA TGTGCCAGCAGTGAGGGGACTAGCGGGAGCAATGAGCAGTTCTTC. This sequence encodes CASSEGTSGSNEQFF.

The sample holds one count of this clone. The chain joins TRBV7-2 to TRBJ2-7; tentative D call: TRBD1 (6 bases). CDR3 length: 14 amino acids. The germline gives CDR1 SGHTA, CDR2 FQGNSA. V was shortened by 3 bases and J by 3 bases, with 12 bases between the two germline ends. The CDR3 sequence: CASSFMTGYYEQYF. CDR3 nucleotide sequence: TGTGCCAGCAGCTTCATGACAGGCTACTACGAGCAGTACTTC.

The chain couples TRBV4-1 to TRBJ2-7, with TRBD2 matching over 10 bases. The V gene's germline CDR1 is MGHRA and CDR2 YSYEKL. The CDR3 runs 16 residues. Unmatched junction bases numbered 7, after V lost 2 bases and J lost 3 bases. Here the CDR3 DNA reads TGCGCCAGCAGCCAAACCGGGCTAGCGGGAGACTACGAGCAGTACTTC. It specifies CASSQTGLAGDYEQYF.

On this clone itself: This likely traces to a read error, being one base from a far larger clone. The chain couples TRBV25-1 to TRBJ2-7, with D unclear. The CDR3 totals 12 residues. Germline V CDR1 and CDR2: MGHDK, SYGVNS. CDR3 sequence (DNA): TGTGCCGGCAGTGAATATAGATACGAGCAGTACTTC. Amino acids: CAGSEYRYEQYF.

This clone came up a few times. The V gene is TRBV15, the J gene TRBJ1-3; tentatively, D is TRBD1 (6 bases). In germline, CDR1 is LNHNV, CDR2 YYDKDF (reference sequence). Trimming stripped 0 bases from V and 3 bases from J, with 15 bases between. The CDR3 consists of 17 residues. CDR3 amino acids: CATSREGLLGGGNTIYF. The CDR3 DNA reads TGTGCCACCAGCAGAGAGGGTCTGCTAGGGGGTGGAAACACCATATATTTT.

The chain couples TRBV10-1 to TRBJ2-7, with D perhaps matching TRBD1 or TRBD2 (6 bases each). From germline, CDR1 is WNHNN and CDR2 SYGVQD (reference sequence). CDR3 length equals 14 residues. Between the trimmed V and J ends, which lost 4 bases and 6 bases, there was a span of 16 bases. CDR3 sequence (DNA): TGCGCCAGCAGTGGCGGGACCAGGGGCGCCGAGCAGTACTTC. It yields the protein CASSGGTRGAEQYF.

This clone was counted once. This CDR3 reads CASSQEPSNEKLFF. In nucleotides, the CDR3 is TGTGCCAGCAGCCAAGAACCAAGTAATGAAAAACTGTTTTTT. The chain links TRBV5-8 to TRBJ1-4; no definite D call. Germline CDR1 reads SGHTS; CDR2 reads YDEGEE. Trimming took off 4 bases at V and 4 bases at J, with 11 bases between the two ends. The CDR3 totals 14 residues.

The chain combines TRBV5-4 with TRBJ2-3; no definite D call. The CDR3 contains 15 residues. V was clipped by 3 bases and J by 2 bases, with 13 bases between them. Germline CDR1 and CDR2: SGHNT and YYREEE (reference sequence). CDR3 DNA sequence: TGTGCCAGCAGCTCCGGAGCACAACCCACAGATACGCAGTATTTT. Translated, it gives CASSSGAQPTDTQYF. Filled out from reference TRBV5-4 and TRBJ2-3, the complete variable domain reads ETGVTQSPTHLIKTRGQQVTLRCSSQSGHNTVSWYQQALGQGPQFIFQYYREEENGRGNFPPRFSGLQFPNYSSELNVNALELDDSALYLCASSSGAQPTDTQYFGPGTRLTVL.

The chain couples TRBV6-4 to TRBJ2-1, with D uncertain. Per germline, CDR1 MRHNA and CDR2 SNTAGT. The CDR3 is made up of 13 amino acids. V lost 0 bases, J lost 6 bases, and 6 bases lay in between. This chain's CDR3 is CASSDSELNEQFF. The DNA of the CDR3 is TGTGCCAGCAGTGACTCGGAACTCAATGAGCAGTTCTTC.

This clone has ten or more counts. V gene TRBV5-8 combines with J gene TRBJ1-2; a weak D match, TRBD1 (5 bases). The CDR3 consists of 15 residues. Between the trimmed V and J ends, which lost 0 bases and 8 bases, there was a span of 17 bases. Germline assignment: CDR1 SGHTS and CDR2 YDEGEE. CDR3: CASSLEGTQEQGYTF. In DNA form, the CDR3 reads TGTGCCAGCAGCTTGGAGGGGACGCAGGAGCAGGGCTACACCTTC.

The table lists this clone with a few counts. The chain combines TRBV15 with TRBJ2-1; D uncertain. Germline CDR1 LNHNV, CDR2 YYDKDF (reference sequence). This CDR3 comprises 14 residues. V was shortened by 0 bases and J by 5 bases, with 8 bases between the two germline ends. CDR3 DNA: TGTGCCACCAGCAGAGATCGAGGAAACAATGAGCAGTTCTTC. Protein: CATSRDRGNNEQFF.

Remarks on this clone: A read error is the likely source, as a far larger clone sits one nucleotide away. This chain uses TRBV27 with TRBJ2-2; D may be TRBD1 or TRBD2 (5 bases each). The CDR3 is made up of 14 amino acids. Germline V gene data show CDR1 as MNHEY and CDR2 as SMNVEV (reference sequence). Here the CDR3 DNA reads TGTGCCAGCAGGTCAGGGACGGACACCGGGGAGCTGCTTTTT. Translated: CASRSGTDTGELLF.

This clone came up many times. J is TRBJ2-2 and V is TRBV30, with D perhaps TRBD1 (5 bases). Germline-derived CDR1 and CDR2 are GTSNPN and SVGIG (reference sequence). This CDR3 has 13 amino acids. Trimming took 2 bases from V and 8 from J, leaving 12 bases between them. For the CDR3, the DNA is TGTGCCTGGAGTATCAGGGAAGTGGGGGAGCTGTTTTTT. Amino acid sequence: CAWSIREVGELFF. Complete variable domain (other parts from reference TRBV30 and TRBJ2-2): SQTIHQWPATLVQPVGSPLSLECTVEGTSNPNLYWYRQAAGRGLQLLFYSVGIGQISSEVPQNLSASRPQDRQFILSSKKLLLSDSGFYLCAWSIREVGELFFGEGSRLTVL.

This chain uses TRBV30 with TRBJ2-7, with TRBD2 identical over 15 bases. J was trimmed by 1 base and V by 7 bases; bases with no gene match: 5. The CDR3 spans 15 residues. Germline loops: CDR1 GTSNPN, CDR2 SVGIG (reference sequence). Written as DNA, the CDR3 is TGTGCCTACCGGACTAGCGGGAGGGGGTCCTACGAGCAGTACTTC. Translation gives CAYRTSGRGSYEQYF.

This clone was observed once. J is TRBJ1-1 and V is TRBV7-2, with 9 bases fitting TRBD1. With 5 bases clipped from V and 3 bases from J, the junction kept 7 bases outside the gene matches. Germline lookup yields CDR1 SGHTA and CDR2 FQGNSA. This CDR3 spans 15 amino acids. This chain's CDR3 is CASSTRDRVDTEAFF. As DNA, the CDR3 is TGTGCCAGCAGCACCCGGGACAGGGTGGACACTGAAGCTTTCTTT.

Remarks on this clone: Being one base from a much bigger clone, this may be a read error. The chain recombines TRBV18 with TRBJ2-1; a weak D match, TRBD2 (6 bases). This CDR3 is built from 14 residues. Germline V lookup: CDR1 KGHSH, CDR2 LQKENI. The chain's CDR3 is CASSPLQGGNERFF. As DNA, the CDR3 is TGTGCCAGCTCACCACTTCAGGGAGGTAATGAGCGGTTCTTC.

As for this clone: A read error is likely here: a far larger clone is one base away. The rearrangement links TRBV7-6 to TRBJ1-2; 7 bases are shared with TRBD1. Losses at the gene ends were 5 bases for V and 12 bases for J; bases not matched to a gene: 9. This CDR3 has 12 amino acids. The germline V gene has CDR1 SGHVS and CDR2 FNYEAQ. Here the CDR3 reads CASSVGQASHTF. CDR3 nucleotide sequence: TGTGCCAGCAGCGTCGGACAGGCTAGCCACACCTTC.

The genes are TRBV4-2 and TRBJ2-7, with 8 bases lining up with TRBD2. The length of the CDR3 is 18 residues. The germline V gene has CDR1 LGHNA and CDR2 YNFKEQ. Trimming removed 5 bases from V and 3 bases from J; junction bases left unmatched: 18. In nucleotides, the CDR3 is TGTGCCAGCAGCTTTTTAGCGGGACGAAGCCTAGGGAACTACGAGCAGTACTTC. The encoded protein is CASSFLAGRSLGNYEQYF.